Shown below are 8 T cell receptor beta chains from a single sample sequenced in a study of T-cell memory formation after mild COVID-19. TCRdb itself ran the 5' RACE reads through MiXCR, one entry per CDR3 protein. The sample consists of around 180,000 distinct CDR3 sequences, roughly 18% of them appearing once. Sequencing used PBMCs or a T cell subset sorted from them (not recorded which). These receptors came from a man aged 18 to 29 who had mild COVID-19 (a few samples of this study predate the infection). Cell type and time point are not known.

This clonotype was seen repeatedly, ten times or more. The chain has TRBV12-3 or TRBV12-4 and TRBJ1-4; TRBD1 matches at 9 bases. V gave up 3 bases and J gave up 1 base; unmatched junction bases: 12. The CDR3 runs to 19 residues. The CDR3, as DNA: TGTGCCAGCAGTTTTGGTGGACAGGGGTTTTTTGGAACTAATGAAAAACTGTTTTTT. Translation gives CASSFGGQGFFGTNEKLFF.

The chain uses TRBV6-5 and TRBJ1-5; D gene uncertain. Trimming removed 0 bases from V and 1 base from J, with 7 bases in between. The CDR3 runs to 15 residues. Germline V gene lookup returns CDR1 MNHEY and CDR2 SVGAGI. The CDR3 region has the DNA TGTGCCAGCAGTTACTCCGTTTCGAGCAATCAGCCCCAGCATTTT. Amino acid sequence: CASSYSVSSNQPQHF.

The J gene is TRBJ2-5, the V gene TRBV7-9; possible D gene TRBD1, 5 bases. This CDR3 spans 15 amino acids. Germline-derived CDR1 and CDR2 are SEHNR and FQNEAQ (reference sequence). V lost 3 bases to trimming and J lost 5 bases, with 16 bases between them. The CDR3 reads CASSLNGGYRETQYF. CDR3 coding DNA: TGTGCCAGCAGCTTGAATGGCGGTTACAGGGAGACCCAGTACTTC.

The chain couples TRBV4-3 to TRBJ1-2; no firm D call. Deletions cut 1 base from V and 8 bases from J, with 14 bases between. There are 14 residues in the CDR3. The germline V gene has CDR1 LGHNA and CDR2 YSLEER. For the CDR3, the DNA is TGCGCCAGCAGCCAAGTTCCGGATTCGGGAGGCTACACCTTC. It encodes CASSQVPDSGGYTF.

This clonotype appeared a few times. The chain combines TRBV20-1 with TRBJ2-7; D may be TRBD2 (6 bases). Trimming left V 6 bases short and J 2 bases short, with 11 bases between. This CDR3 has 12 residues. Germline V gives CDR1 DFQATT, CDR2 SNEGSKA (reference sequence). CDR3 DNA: TGCAGTGCCCCGGCGGGAACCTACGAGCAGTACTTC. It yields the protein CSAPAGTYEQYF.

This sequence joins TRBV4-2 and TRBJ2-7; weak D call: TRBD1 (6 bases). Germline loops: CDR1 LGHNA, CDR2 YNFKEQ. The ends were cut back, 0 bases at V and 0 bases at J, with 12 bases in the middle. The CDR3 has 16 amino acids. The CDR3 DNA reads TGTGCCAGCAGCCAAGATATCAGGGGATCCTCCTACGAGCAGTACTTC. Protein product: CASSQDIRGSSYEQYF.

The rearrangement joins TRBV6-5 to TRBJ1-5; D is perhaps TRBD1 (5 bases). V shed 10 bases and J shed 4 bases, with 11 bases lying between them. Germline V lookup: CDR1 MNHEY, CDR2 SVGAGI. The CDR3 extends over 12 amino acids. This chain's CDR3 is CATGQTNQPQHF. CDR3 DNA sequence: TGTGCCACCGGACAAACGAATCAGCCCCAGCATTTT.

This CDR3 is CASSFNGQPQHF. The CDR3 DNA follows: TGTGCCAGCAGCTTTAACGGGCAGCCCCAGCATTTT. The V gene is TRBV7-2, the J gene TRBJ1-5; D is ambiguous. V lost 3 bases and J 7 bases, leaving 7 bases between the germline ends. Per germline, CDR1 SGHTA and CDR2 FQGNSA. This CDR3 spans 12 amino acids.